This TCR beta chain was observed in a study of PD-L1 blockade in urothelial cancer. Repertoires were generated with immunoSEQ multiplex PCR, while TCRdb's copy carries only in-frame clones and drops some. The data show 85,000 to 90,000 clones, 85% to 90% seen once. This sample's time point: pretreatment peripheral blood. V lost 4 bases and J lost 5, with 11 bases in between. The CDR3 is 13 amino acids. Looked up from germline, CDR1 is SEHNR and CDR2 is FQNEAQ (reference sequence). The source is a man in his sixties with urothelial cancer. The sequenced sample was PBMCs, obtained around atezolizumab (anti-PD-L1) treatment. V usage is TRBV7-9 and J usage is TRBJ1-1, with D perhaps TRBD1 (6 bases). DNA of the CDR3: TGTGCCAGCAGCTATTGGGGGCAGACTGAAGCTTTCTTT. This gives the protein CASSYWGQTEAFF.